The subject of this entry is one T cell receptor (beta chain). The antigen remains undetermined. Germline CDR1 reads KGHDR; CDR2 reads SFDVKD. V lost 1 base and J lost 9, with 15 bases in between. There are 15 residues in the CDR3. These data are taken from a study of identical twins. Template switching (which added a universal primer site) was used, and cDNA carried unique molecular identifiers. TCRdb reanalysed the 5' RACE reads using MiXCR and keeps one entry per CDR3 protein. The sample records around 490,000 distinct CDR3 sequences, approximately 16% being singletons. Study-wide findings and caveats: Insertion counts were lower in abundant cord blood beta clonotypes, a trend that memory repertoires did not show.

The same data also contributed to another study, on yellow fever vaccine responses in identical twins. That work contributes: Reportedly, twins' vaccine T cell responses looked partly convergent and partly personalized.

This clonotype was sampled from a woman aged 18-30 years in good health. The chain has TRBV24-1 and TRBJ2-1; D uncertain. What was sequenced was CD4+ T cells sorted from blood. The CDR3: CATSDFARTPSEQFF. DNA for the CDR3: TGTGCCACCAGTGATTTTGCAAGGACCCCTAGTGAGCAGTTCTTC.